The 10 T cell receptor beta chains below come from one sample, sequenced in a study of graft-versus-host responses after intestinal transplantation. The antigens of these receptors remain unknown. Repertoires were generated with immunoSEQ multiplex PCR, while TCRdb's copy carries only in-frame clones and drops some. Among some 110,000 clones listed, 75% to 95% were seen once. Source: unstimulated CD4+ T cells sorted from spleen or lymph node cells, taken before intestinal transplant. The source of these receptors is a human donor who received an intestinal transplant.

The genes are TRBV29-1 and TRBJ1-4; 10 bases are shared with TRBD1. J gave up 4 bases and V 5 bases, and 10 bases lay outside the gene matches. This CDR3 comprises 16 residues. CDR1 SQVTM and CDR2 ANQGSEA come from the germline V gene. Written as DNA, the CDR3 is TGCAGCGTTCTAATAGGGACAGGGGCGGATAATGAAAAACTGTTTTTT. Encoded protein: CSVLIGTGADNEKLFF.

This chain links TRBV12-5 with TRBJ2-5; 8 positions match TRBD1. Germline trimming cut 1 base from V and 5 bases from J; bases unmatched to any gene: 9. The CDR3 contains 16 residues. Germline V gene sequence: CDR1 LGHNT, CDR2 FRNRAP. Here the CDR3 reads CASGLGGTGGSETQYF. The DNA for the CDR3 is TGTGCTAGTGGTTTGGGGGGAACAGGGGGATCGGAGACCCAGTACTTC.

The chain uses TRBV19 and TRBJ1-5, with D possibly being TRBD1 (6 bases). Germline CDR1 LNHDA, CDR2 SQIVND (reference sequence). The CDR3 spans 14 residues. V was clipped by 4 bases and J by 2 bases, with 9 bases between them. CDR3 bases: TGTGCCAGTAGTACTAACAGGGGCAATCAGCCCCAGCATTTT. Its translation: CASSTNRGNQPQHF.

V usage is TRBV28 and J usage is TRBJ2-6, with a possible D match to TRBD1 (6 bases). Per the germline V gene, CDR1 is MDHEN and CDR2 is SYDVKM. There are 18 residues in the CDR3. V lost 2 bases and J 2 bases, leaving 16 bases between the germline ends. CDR3 sequence (DNA): TGTGCCAGCAGTTTAAGTCTGGTGGCAGGGGCTGGGGCCAACGTCCTGACTTTC. Protein product: CASSLSLVAGAGANVLTF. Variable domain in full (rest from reference TRBV28 and TRBJ2-6): DVKVTQSSRYLVKRTGEKVFLECVQDMDHENMFWYRQDPGLGLRLIYFSYDVKMKEKGDIPEGYSVSREKKERFSLILESASTNQTSMYLCASSLSLVAGAGANVLTFGAGSRLTVL.

The rearrangement joins TRBV5-8 to TRBJ2-5; maybe TRBD2 (6 bases). Near its end, the DNA agrees better with TRBJ2-7, so the J call may be wrong. This CDR3 has 14 residues. CDR1 is SGHTS and CDR2 is YDEGEE in the germline V gene. CDR3 in amino acids: CASVRRDVPAEQYF. The CDR3 DNA reads as TGTGCCAGCGTCAGGAGGGACGTCCCTGCCGAGCAGTACTTC.

The rearrangement joins TRBV5-1 to TRBJ2-5; tentatively, D is TRBD2 (6 bases). The germline V and J ends were trimmed by 3 bases and 3 bases, with 15 bases remaining between them. Germline loops: CDR1 SGHRS, CDR2 YFSETQ. This CDR3 contains 15 residues. CDR3 region: CASSSTSRIEETQYF. DNA of the CDR3: TGCGCCAGCAGCTCAACTAGCCGGATTGAAGAGACCCAGTACTTC.

This clone occurred once. The J gene is TRBJ2-5, the V gene TRBV18, with 10 bases aligning to TRBD2. The CDR3 sequence is 13 residues long. Losses at the gene ends were 5 bases for V and 4 bases for J; bases not matched to a gene: 1. Germline CDR1 KGHSH, CDR2 LQKENI. The CDR3 is CASSSGRGETQYF. The DNA for the CDR3 is TGTGCCAGCTCAAGCGGGAGGGGAGAGACCCAGTACTTC.

The chain's CDR3 is CASSLGTTNTGELFF. The DNA of the CDR3 is TGCGCCAGCAGCTTGGGGACTACGAACACCGGGGAGCTGTTTTTT. The J gene is TRBJ2-2, the V gene TRBV5-1, with D possibly matching TRBD2 (6 bases). The CDR3 runs to 15 residues. Trimming cost V 0 bases and J 0 bases, with 6 bases left between them. The germline V gene encodes CDR1 SGHRS and CDR2 YFSETQ.

The chain links TRBV5-4 to TRBJ1-3, with unresolved D. Trimming stripped 0 bases from V and 2 bases from J, with 9 bases between. The CDR3 covers 15 residues. Looked up from germline, CDR1 is SGHNT and CDR2 is YYREEE (reference sequence). The DNA of the CDR3 is TGTGCCAGCAGCTTGGATACGGTAACTGGAAACACCATATATTTT. Encoded protein: CASSLDTVTGNTIYF.

V is TRBV7-2 and J is TRBJ2-5; no definite D call. CDR3 length equals 14 residues. Per germline, CDR1 SGHTA and CDR2 FQGNSA. Trimming took off 2 bases at V and 5 bases at J, with 12 bases between the two ends. CDR3 loop: CASSLFGSRETQYF. The DNA of the CDR3 is TGTGCCAGCAGCTTATTCGGCTCGCGGGAGACCCAGTACTTC.